The 5 T cell receptor beta chains given below trace back to one sample, sequenced in a study of shared clonotypes between healthy human individuals. Repertoires were generated with immunoSEQ multiplex PCR, while TCRdb's copy carries only in-frame clones and drops some. The sample lists approximately 2.1 million clones; approximately 93% were seen once. Sequenced: naive CD4+ T cells from PBMCs. Subset in this sample: CD45RA+ positively selected. Source of these receptors: a man between 18 and 29 years old in good health. Some clones in this sample may be carry-over from other donors' samples.

A remark on this clone: Distinct nucleotide sequences in the sample also encode this CDR3. V usage is TRBV5-1 and J usage is TRBJ2-1; 9 bases fit TRBD2. Losses at the gene ends were 0 bases for V and 7 bases for J; bases not matched to a gene: 5. The germline gives CDR1 SGHRS, CDR2 YFSETQ. CDR3 length equals 15 residues. Written as DNA, the CDR3 is TGCGCCAGCAGCTTGGGACTAGCGGACGATAATGAGCAGTTCTTC. Its translation: CASSLGLADDNEQFF.

The gene calls are TRBV11-2 and TRBJ1-1, with TRBD1 matching 7 bases. V lost 5 bases and J lost 6; bases outside the gene matches: 12. The V gene's germline CDR1 is SGHAT and CDR2 FQNNGV. The CDR3 is 15 amino acids. This CDR3 is CASSSSTGVLSEAFF. DNA for the CDR3: TGTGCCAGCAGCAGTAGTACAGGGGTTCTCTCTGAAGCTTTCTTT.

Notes on this clone: The CDR3 does not end in the conserved phenylalanine or tryptophan, so this is likely a read error. The limits of the CDR3 on the DNA are not certain, so only TCRdb's listed CDR3 is given. This chain uses TRBV27 with TRBJ2-6; the tabulated D call, TRBD1, remains unverified against the DNA. The CDR3 length is 12 residues, termini included. Looked up from germline, CDR1 is MNHEY and CDR2 is SMNVEV (reference sequence). The chain's CDR3 is CASISTGQGAFR.

This chain uses TRBV18 with TRBJ2-1, with D uncertain. CDR1 KGHSH and CDR2 LQKENI come from the germline V gene. Trimming left V 7 bases short and J 0 bases short, with 10 bases between. The CDR3 covers 14 residues. The CDR3 DNA is TGTGCCAGCTGCGAAATGTACTCCTACAATGAGCAGTTCTTC. It codes for CASCEMYSYNEQFF. The entire variable domain, with the rest obtained from reference TRBV18 and TRBJ2-1, is as follows: NAGVMQNPRHLVRRRGQEARLRCSPMKGHSHVYWYRQLPEEGLKFMVYLQKENIIDESGMPKERFSAEFPKEGPSILRIQQVVRGDSAAYFCASCEMYSYNEQFFGPGTRLTVL.

The rearrangement joins TRBV30 to TRBJ1-1; D remains unclear. Germline V gene sequence: CDR1 GTSNPN, CDR2 SVGIG (reference sequence). Trimming removed 2 bases from V and 1 base from J, with 11 bases in between. This CDR3 spans 14 amino acids. The CDR3 coding sequence is TGTGCCTGGAGTATTGCCGTAGGGAACACTGAAGCTTTCTTT. Protein: CAWSIAVGNTEAFF.